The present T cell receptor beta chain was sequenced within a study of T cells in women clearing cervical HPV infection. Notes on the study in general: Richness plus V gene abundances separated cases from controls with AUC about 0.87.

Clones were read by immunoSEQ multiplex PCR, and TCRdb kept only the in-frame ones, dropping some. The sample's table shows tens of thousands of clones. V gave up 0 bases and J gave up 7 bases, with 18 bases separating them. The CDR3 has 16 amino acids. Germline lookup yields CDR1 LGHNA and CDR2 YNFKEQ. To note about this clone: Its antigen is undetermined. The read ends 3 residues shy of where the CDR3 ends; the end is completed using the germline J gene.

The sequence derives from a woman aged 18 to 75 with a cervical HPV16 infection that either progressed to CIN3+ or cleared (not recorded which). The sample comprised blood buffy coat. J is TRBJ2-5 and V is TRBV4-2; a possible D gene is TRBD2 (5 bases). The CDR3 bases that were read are TGTGCCAGCAGCCAAGATCTTGAGGACTGGGGTGGGACC. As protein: CASSQDLEDWGGT. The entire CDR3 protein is CASSQDLEDWGGTQYF.